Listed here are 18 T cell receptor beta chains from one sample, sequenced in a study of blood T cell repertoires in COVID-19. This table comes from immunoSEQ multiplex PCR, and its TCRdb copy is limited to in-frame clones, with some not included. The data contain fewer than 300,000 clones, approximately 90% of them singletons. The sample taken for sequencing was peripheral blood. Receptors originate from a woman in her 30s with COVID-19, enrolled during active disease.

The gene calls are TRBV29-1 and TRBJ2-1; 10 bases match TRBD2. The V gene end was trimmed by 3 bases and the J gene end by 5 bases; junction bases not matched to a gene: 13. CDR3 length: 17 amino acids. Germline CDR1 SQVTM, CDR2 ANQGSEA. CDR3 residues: CSVEGPSGRPQNNEQFF. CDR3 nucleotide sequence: TGCAGCGTTGAGGGTCCTAGCGGGAGACCCCAAAACAATGAGCAGTTCTTC.

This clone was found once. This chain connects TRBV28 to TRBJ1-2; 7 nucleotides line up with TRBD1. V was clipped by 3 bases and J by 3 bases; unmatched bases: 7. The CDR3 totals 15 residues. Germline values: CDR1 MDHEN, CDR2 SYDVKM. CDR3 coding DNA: TGTGCCAGCAGTTTTCCCCGACAGGGCCACTATGGCTACACCTTC. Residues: CASSFPRQGHYGYTF.

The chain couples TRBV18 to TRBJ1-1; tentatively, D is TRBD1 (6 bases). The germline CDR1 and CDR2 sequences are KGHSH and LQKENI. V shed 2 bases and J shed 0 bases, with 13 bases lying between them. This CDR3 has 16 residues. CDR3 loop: CASSPSTGQLNTEAFF. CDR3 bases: TGTGCCAGCTCACCATCCACCGGACAGCTGAACACTGAAGCTTTCTTT.

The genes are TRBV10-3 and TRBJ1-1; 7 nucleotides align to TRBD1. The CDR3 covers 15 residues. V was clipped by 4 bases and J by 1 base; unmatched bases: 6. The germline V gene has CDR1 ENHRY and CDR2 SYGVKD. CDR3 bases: TGTGCCATCAGTGGGGTCGACAGGGCGAACACTGAAGCTTTCTTT. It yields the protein CAISGVDRANTEAFF.

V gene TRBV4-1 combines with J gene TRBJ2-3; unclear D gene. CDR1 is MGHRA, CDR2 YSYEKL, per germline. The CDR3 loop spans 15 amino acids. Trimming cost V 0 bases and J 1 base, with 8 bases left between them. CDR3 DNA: TGCGCCAGCAGCCAAGATCCCACAGGCACAGATACGCAGTATTTT. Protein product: CASSQDPTGTDTQYF.

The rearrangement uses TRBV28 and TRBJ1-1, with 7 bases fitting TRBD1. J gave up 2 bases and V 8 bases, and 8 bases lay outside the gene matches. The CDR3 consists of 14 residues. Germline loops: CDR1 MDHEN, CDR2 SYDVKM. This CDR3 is CASGPGGDNTEAFF. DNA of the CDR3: TGTGCCAGCGGTCCAGGGGGTGATAACACTGAAGCTTTCTTT.

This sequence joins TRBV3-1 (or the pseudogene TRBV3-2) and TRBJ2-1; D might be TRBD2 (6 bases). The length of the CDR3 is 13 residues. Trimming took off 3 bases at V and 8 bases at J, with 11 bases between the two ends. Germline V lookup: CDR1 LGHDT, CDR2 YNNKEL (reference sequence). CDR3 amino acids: CASSHFSGHEQFF. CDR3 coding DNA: TGTGCCAGCAGCCACTTTAGCGGCCATGAGCAGTTCTTC.

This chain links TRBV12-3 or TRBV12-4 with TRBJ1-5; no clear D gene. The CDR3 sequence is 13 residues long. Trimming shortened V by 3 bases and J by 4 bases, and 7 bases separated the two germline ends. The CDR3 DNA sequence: TGTGCCAGCAGTTTTGACGGGAATCAGCCCCAGCATTTT. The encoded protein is CASSFDGNQPQHF.

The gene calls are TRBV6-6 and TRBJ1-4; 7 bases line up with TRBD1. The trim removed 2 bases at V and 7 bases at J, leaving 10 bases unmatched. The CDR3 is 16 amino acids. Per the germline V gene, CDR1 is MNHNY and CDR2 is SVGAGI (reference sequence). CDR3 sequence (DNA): TGTGCCAGCAGTTACCATAGGACAGGTGGATCTGAAAAACTGTTTTTT. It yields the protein CASSYHRTGGSEKLFF.

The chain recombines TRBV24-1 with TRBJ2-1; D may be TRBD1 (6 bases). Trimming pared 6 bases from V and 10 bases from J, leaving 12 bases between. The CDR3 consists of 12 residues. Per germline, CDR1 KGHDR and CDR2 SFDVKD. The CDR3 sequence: CATSTGWREQFF. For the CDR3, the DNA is TGTGCCACCAGTACAGGGTGGCGGGAGCAGTTCTTC.

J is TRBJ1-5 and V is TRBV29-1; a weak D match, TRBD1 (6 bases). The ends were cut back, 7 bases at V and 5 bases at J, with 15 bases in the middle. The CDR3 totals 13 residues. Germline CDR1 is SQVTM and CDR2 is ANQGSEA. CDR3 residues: CSAKGGAHQPQHF. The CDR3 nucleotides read TGCAGCGCAAAGGGGGGGGCTCATCAGCCCCAGCATTTT. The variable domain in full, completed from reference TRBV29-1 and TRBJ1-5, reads SAVISQKPSRDICQRGTSLTIQCQVDSQVTMMFWYRQQPGQSLTLIATANQGSEATYESGFVIDKFPISRPNLTFSTLTVSNMSPEDSSIYLCSAKGGAHQPQHFGDGTRLSIL.

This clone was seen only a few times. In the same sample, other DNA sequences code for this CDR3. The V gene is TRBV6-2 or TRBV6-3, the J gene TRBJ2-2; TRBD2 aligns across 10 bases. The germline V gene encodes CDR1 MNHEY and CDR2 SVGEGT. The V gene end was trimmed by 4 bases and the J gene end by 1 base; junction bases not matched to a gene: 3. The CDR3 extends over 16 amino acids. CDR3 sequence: CASSFGLAENTGELFF. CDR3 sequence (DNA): TGTGCCAGCAGTTTCGGACTAGCGGAGAACACCGGGGAGCTGTTTTTT.

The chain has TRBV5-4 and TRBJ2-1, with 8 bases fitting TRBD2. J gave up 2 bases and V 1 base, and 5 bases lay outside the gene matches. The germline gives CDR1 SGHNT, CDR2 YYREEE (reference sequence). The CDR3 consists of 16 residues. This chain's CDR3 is CASSLNGGRTYNEQFF. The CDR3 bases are TGTGCCAGCAGCTTGAACGGCGGGAGGACCTACAATGAGCAGTTCTTC.

The CDR3 reads CASSPGLAGVMSYEQFF. Here the CDR3 DNA reads TGCGCCAGCAGCCCCGGACTAGCGGGAGTGATGTCCTATGAGCAGTTCTTC. The V call is TRBV5-1, the J call TRBJ2-1; 13 bases are a match to TRBD2. Trimming cost V 4 bases and J 8 bases; bases outside gene matches: 12. Germline lookup yields CDR1 SGHRS and CDR2 YFSETQ. This CDR3 is 17 amino acids long.

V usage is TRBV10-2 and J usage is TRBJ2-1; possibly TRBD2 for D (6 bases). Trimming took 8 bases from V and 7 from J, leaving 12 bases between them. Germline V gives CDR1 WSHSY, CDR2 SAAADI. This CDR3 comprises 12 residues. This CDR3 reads CASLEGFNEQFF. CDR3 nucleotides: TGCGCCAGCTTGGAGGGATTTAATGAGCAGTTCTTC.

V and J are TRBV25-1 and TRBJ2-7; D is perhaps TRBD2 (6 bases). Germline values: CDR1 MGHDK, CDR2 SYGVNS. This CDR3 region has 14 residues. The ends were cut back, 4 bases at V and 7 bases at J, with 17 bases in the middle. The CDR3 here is CASSAPGRAGEQYF. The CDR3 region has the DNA TGTGCCAGCAGTGCCCCGGGACGGGCGGGGGAGCAGTACTTC.

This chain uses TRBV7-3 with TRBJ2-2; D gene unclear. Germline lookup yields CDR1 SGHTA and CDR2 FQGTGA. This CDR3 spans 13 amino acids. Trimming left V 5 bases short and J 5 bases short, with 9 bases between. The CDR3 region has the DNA TGTGCCAGCAGCAATAGCCGAACCGGGGAGCTGTTTTTT. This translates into CASSNSRTGELFF.

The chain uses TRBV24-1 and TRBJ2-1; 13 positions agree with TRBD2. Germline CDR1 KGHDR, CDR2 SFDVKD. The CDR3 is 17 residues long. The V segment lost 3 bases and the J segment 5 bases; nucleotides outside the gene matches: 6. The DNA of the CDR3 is TGTGCCACCAGTGATAGGACTAGCGGGAGTCTGAACAATGAGCAGTTCTTC. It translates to CATSDRTSGSLNNEQFF.